This TCR beta chain was sequenced in a study of blood T cell repertoires in COVID-19 (dated by TCRdb to the early 2020s). Study-level background: Samples covering the acute and convalescent phases of COVID-19 were provided by collaborators in the United States, Italy and Spain. The prospective study material was composed of cDNA or gDNA derived from T cells, B-cell-depleted T cells, or PBMCs. Deeply sampled blood TCRbeta repertoires from subjects exposed to, actively infected with, or recovered from COVID-19 were included in the dataset. The repertoires were released in a freely available public database meant as a resource for research on the immune response to SARS-CoV-2. The samples were drawn from two sources: the first 160 participants of the ongoing ImmuneRACE study, and fewer than 1,500 subjects contributed by 6 global collaborators. The sample metadata nearly always contained a de-identified subject ID, COVID-19 status, age in years and sex. Where available, HLA class I and class II types were obtained from metadata supplied by the sample provider rather than from assay-based typing.

The collaborating institutions used their own protocols to collect whole blood in K2EDTA tubes. For TCRbeta analysis, collaborators shipped samples in one of three forms: frozen whole blood, isolated PBMCs, or DNA extracted from either of those sample types. A note on this clone: Its antigen specificity is not known. Base qualities were left out, and no much larger clone turns up one base away.

Including cysteine and phenylalanine, the CDR3 has 15 amino acids. Only the CDR3 DNA is retained, 45 bases long and in frame from the first base. CDR1 WSHSY and CDR2 SAAADI are derived from the germline V gene. After removal of 0 bases from V and 2 bases from J, the junction retains 0 bases not matched to a gene. The immunoSEQ Assay, a bias-controlled multiplex PCR, was used to amplify TCRbeta CDR3 regions from genomic DNA. The published analysis was carried out like this. The number of nucleated cells in each sample was estimated from the amplification of reference gene primers within the assay. To quantify the absolute abundance of each unique TCRbeta CDR3 rearrangement, sequence reads were collapsed and filtered. For each sample, productive Simpson clonality was calculated as the square root of Simpson's diversity index across productive rearrangements. Held by TCRdb, this immuneACCESS table contains in-frame sequences only and omits some clones. Under half of the omission traces to an unresolved V gene where checked; the cause of the rest is unknown. V, J and clone size derive from that table, while D and trimming were established from the DNA sequence. For this sample there are approximately 280,000 clones; approximately 88% appear just once. The ten largest clones take up 9.4% of the sample.

What the study reported, not specific to this receptor: How much clinical and demographic metadata was included differed by source and by participant, and the metadata was provided uncurated.

The V and J segments used are TRBV10-2 and TRBJ2-7, with 11 junctional bases fitting TRBD1. Sequencing was performed on peripheral blood. This receptor was taken from a man aged 18 to 29 with active or convalescent COVID-19. The sequence in DNA is TGCGCCAGCAGTGAGTCGGGACAGGGGGCCTACGAGCAGTACTTC. The translation is CASSESGQGAYEQYF.